The 22 T cell receptor beta chains below come from one sample, sequenced in a study of cytomegalovirus exposure and HLA in healthy donors (dated by TCRdb to 2015 to 2018). The library was built by means of the immunoSEQ multiplex PCR assay. The multiplex PCR relied on a mix of 60 forward primers for TCR Vbeta segments and 13 reverse primers for TCR Jbeta segments. Here the immuneACCESS table is served through TCRdb, limited to in-frame sequences with V and J called. Missing clones are a known gap in these copies; in checked studies unresolved V genes cover under half, and the rest lacks a known reason. A total of fewer than 200,000 clones appear in this sample, about 13% of them only once. About 8% of the sample rests with the top ten. Sequencing was done on a sample of PBMCs. Receptor source: a man between 50 and 59 years old in good health and CMV-seropositive.

The chain has TRBV7-2 and TRBJ2-1; D is perhaps TRBD2 (7 bases). Per the germline V gene, CDR1 is SGHTA and CDR2 is FQGNSA. The CDR3 totals 15 residues. V lost 0 bases, J lost 7 bases, and 13 bases lay in between. CDR3 residues: CASSLAGGPPNEQFF. Here the CDR3 DNA reads TGTGCCAGCAGCTTAGCGGGGGGGCCCCCTAATGAGCAGTTCTTC.

This clone has only a few counts. This sequence joins TRBV9 and TRBJ2-1; 7 bases align to TRBD1. The V segment lost 2 bases and the J segment 4 bases; nucleotides outside the gene matches: 6. The germline V gene encodes CDR1 SGDLS and CDR2 YYNGEE. CDR3 length: 15 residues. CDR3 DNA: TGTGCCAGCAGCGTGACCGGGACAGCATACAATGAGCAGTTCTTC. Its protein product is CASSVTGTAYNEQFF.

V is TRBV15 and J is TRBJ1-6; 8 bases are shared with TRBD1. Looked up from germline, CDR1 is LNHNV and CDR2 is YYDKDF (reference sequence). The V gene end was trimmed by 8 bases and the J gene end by 8 bases; junction bases not matched to a gene: 8. The CDR3 runs to 14 residues. The CDR3 coding sequence is TGTGCCACCGGTTTGGCAGGGGGCTATTCACCCCTCCACTTT. Translation gives CATGLAGGYSPLHF.

This clone was observed a few times. The chain joins TRBV9 to TRBJ2-2; D not certain. Germline CDR1 and CDR2: SGDLS and YYNGEE. The CDR3 spans 14 residues. Trimming cost V 0 bases and J 4 bases, with 7 bases left between them. This CDR3 is CASSVGRITGELFF. In nucleotides, the CDR3 is TGTGCCAGCAGCGTAGGGAGAATCACCGGGGAGCTGTTTTTT.

This clone was counted between two and nine times. The CDR3 DNA follows: TGTGCCAGCAGCTTAGCTTCCAGGGGGCAAGAGACCCAGTACTTC. Translation: CASSLASRGQETQYF. This chain joins TRBV7-6 and TRBJ2-5, with TRBD1 matching 7 bases. This CDR3 is 15 amino acids long. Germline CDR1 reads SGHVS; CDR2 reads FNYEAQ. After removal of 0 bases from V and 2 bases from J, the junction contained 3 bases not matched to a gene.

This clone has more than one count but fewer than ten. The chain is built from TRBV5-1 and TRBJ1-2; no definite D call. Trimming took 1 base from V and 1 from J, leaving 5 bases between them. Germline values: CDR1 SGHRS, CDR2 YFSETQ. This CDR3 is built from 13 residues. CDR3 bases: TGCGCCAGCAGCTTGCTCAGTAACTATGGCTACACCTTC. Amino acid sequence: CASSLLSNYGYTF.

This clone was seen more than once but under ten times. The chain recombines TRBV2 with TRBJ1-6, with D possibly TRBD1 on 6 matching bases. CDR1 SNHLY and CDR2 FYNNEI come from the germline V gene. V shed 10 bases and J shed 4 bases, with 14 bases lying between them. The CDR3 consists of 14 residues. The CDR3 nucleotides read TGTGCCACTCATGGGGGCTCATATAATTCACCCCTCCACTTT. It encodes CATHGGSYNSPLHF.

This chain joins TRBV2 and TRBJ2-1, with D perhaps TRBD2 (5 bases). This CDR3 has 13 amino acids. Trimming left V 4 bases short and J 7 bases short, with 11 bases between. CDR1 SNHLY and CDR2 FYNNEI come from the germline V gene. The CDR3 region is CASSAQPGNEQFF. CDR3 nucleotide sequence: TGTGCCAGCAGTGCTCAACCGGGGAATGAGCAGTTCTTC.

J is TRBJ1-1 and V is TRBV10-3; TRBD1 matches 7 bases. The V gene's germline CDR1 is ENHRY and CDR2 SYGVKD. V lost 11 bases to trimming and J lost 0 bases; unmatched junction nucleotides: 6. This CDR3 has 13 amino acids. CDR3 sequence (DNA): TGTGCCGCGACAGGGACCATGAACACTGAAGCTTTCTTT. This gives the protein CAATGTMNTEAFF.

This clone showed up many times. The chain uses TRBV25-1 and TRBJ2-5; 7 bases fit TRBD1. The CDR3 consists of 12 residues. V was clipped by 7 bases and J by 5 bases; unmatched bases: 4. In germline, CDR1 is MGHDK, CDR2 SYGVNS. The CDR3, as DNA: TGTGCCAGCAATAGGGGGCGGGAGACCCAGTACTTC. It is translated as CASNRGRETQYF.

The genes are TRBV2 and TRBJ1-1; no firm D call. Per germline, CDR1 SNHLY and CDR2 FYNNEI. V was clipped by 5 bases and J by 1 base, with 14 bases between them. The CDR3 spans 15 residues. CDR3 amino acids: CASSLLGVENTEAFF. CDR3 sequence (DNA): TGTGCCAGCAGTTTACTCGGGGTGGAGAACACTGAAGCTTTCTTT.

The count of this clone is one. The chain carries TRBV5-1 and TRBJ2-3, with 9 nucleotides matching TRBD2. The trim removed 7 bases at V and 1 base at J, leaving 7 bases unmatched. Germline CDR1 and CDR2: SGHRS and YFSETQ. The CDR3 sequence is 15 residues long. Here the CDR3 DNA reads TGCGCCAGCGGGGCCCAGCGGGGGGGCACAGATACGCAGTATTTT. It codes for CASGAQRGGTDTQYF.

This clone was recorded a few times. The chain uses TRBV6-5 and TRBJ1-2; D gene unclear. Germline V gives CDR1 MNHEY, CDR2 SVGAGI. This CDR3 region has 13 residues. Trimming shortened V by 6 bases and J by 8 bases, and 16 bases separated the two germline ends. The CDR3 sequence: CASSAQQFRGYTF. The CDR3 coding sequence is TGTGCCAGCAGCGCACAGCAGTTTAGGGGCTACACCTTC.

The rearrangement links TRBV27 to TRBJ1-6; D ambiguous. The ends were cut back, 3 bases at V and 6 bases at J, with 6 bases in the middle. This CDR3 has 13 amino acids. The germline V gene has CDR1 MNHEY and CDR2 SMNVEV (reference sequence). This CDR3 reads CASSLSANSPLHF. The CDR3 region has the DNA TGTGCCAGCAGTTTGAGCGCTAATTCACCCCTCCACTTT.

The chain is built from TRBV28 and TRBJ1-6; tentatively, D is TRBD1 (5 bases). The CDR3 is made up of 16 amino acids. The germline gives CDR1 MDHEN, CDR2 SYDVKM. Trimming left V 5 bases short and J 10 bases short, with 21 bases between. The CDR3 DNA reads as TGTGCCAGCAGTCCCCCGGGGCCGGGGGAAGGATCACCCCTCCACTTT. Amino acids: CASSPPGPGEGSPLHF.

The chain joins TRBV27 to TRBJ1-1; D remains unclear. The germline CDR1 and CDR2 sequences are MNHEY and SMNVEV (reference sequence). V lost 4 bases and J 4 bases, leaving 13 bases between the germline ends. The CDR3 contains 14 residues. The CDR3 sequence is CASSYKVSGTEAFF. CDR3 nucleotide sequence: TGTGCCAGCAGTTACAAAGTGTCTGGCACTGAAGCTTTCTTT.

This chain connects TRBV5-1 to TRBJ1-4; D not certain. CDR3 length equals 15 residues. V lost 0 bases and J lost 7, with 13 bases in between. The germline V gene encodes CDR1 SGHRS and CDR2 YFSETQ. CDR3 region: CASSLGLRGGEKLFF. Written as DNA, the CDR3 is TGCGCCAGCAGCTTGGGTTTGCGGGGAGGTGAAAAACTGTTTTTT. Using reference TRBV5-1 and TRBJ1-4 for the parts outside the CDR3, the full variable domain is KAGVTQTPRYLIKTRGQQVTLSCSPISGHRSVSWYQQTPGQGLQFLFEYFSETQRNKGNFPGRFSGRQFSNSRSEMNVSTLELGDSALYLCASSLGLRGGEKLFFGSGTQLSVL.

This clone was seen only a few times. The chain recombines TRBV6-6 with TRBJ1-5; no reliable D call. Germline CDR1 is MNHNY and CDR2 is SVGAGI (reference sequence). The CDR3 totals 14 residues. V gave up 5 bases and J gave up 3 bases, with 11 bases separating them. CDR3 DNA sequence: TGTGCCAGCAGTCCCTCGGCGGCCAATCAGCCCCAGCATTTT. Residues: CASSPSAANQPQHF.

The genes are TRBV2 and TRBJ2-5; D possibly corresponds to TRBD1 (7 bases). The V gene's germline CDR1 is SNHLY and CDR2 FYNNEI. This CDR3 region has 15 residues. V dropped 7 bases and J dropped 5 bases, with 20 bases sitting between them. The DNA for the CDR3 is TGTGCCAGCAAATCGGGACAGTCAGGGGGGGAGACCCAGTACTTC. Its protein is CASKSGQSGGETQYF.

This clone was detected only a few times. The chain couples TRBV10-3 to TRBJ2-1; TRBD2 agrees at 10 bases. This CDR3 region has 16 residues. Trimming at V came to 3 bases and at J to 10 bases, leaving 12 bases not matched to a gene. Per germline, CDR1 ENHRY and CDR2 SYGVKD. The CDR3 here is CAISERGSGGKREQFF. The CDR3 DNA reads as TGTGCCATCAGTGAAAGGGGTAGCGGGGGGAAGAGAGAGCAGTTCTTC.

The gene calls are TRBV2 and TRBJ2-7, with 8 bases matching TRBD1. V lost 4 bases to trimming and J lost 5 bases; unmatched junction nucleotides: 4. Germline V gene lookup returns CDR1 SNHLY and CDR2 FYNNEI. The CDR3 covers 13 residues. The CDR3 DNA reads as TGTGCCAGCAGTGGTGGACAGGGCCACGAGCAGTACTTC. This gives the protein CASSGGQGHEQYF.

The chain uses TRBV5-1 and TRBJ1-1; the match to TRBD1 covers 8 bases. The CDR3 extends over 14 amino acids. Germline V gene sequence: CDR1 SGHRS, CDR2 YFSETQ. V trimming: 4 bases; J trimming: 2 bases; junction bases outside the gene matches: 4. DNA of the CDR3: TGCGCCAGCAGCAACAGGGGGGCTAACACTGAAGCTTTCTTT. Encoded protein: CASSNRGANTEAFF.